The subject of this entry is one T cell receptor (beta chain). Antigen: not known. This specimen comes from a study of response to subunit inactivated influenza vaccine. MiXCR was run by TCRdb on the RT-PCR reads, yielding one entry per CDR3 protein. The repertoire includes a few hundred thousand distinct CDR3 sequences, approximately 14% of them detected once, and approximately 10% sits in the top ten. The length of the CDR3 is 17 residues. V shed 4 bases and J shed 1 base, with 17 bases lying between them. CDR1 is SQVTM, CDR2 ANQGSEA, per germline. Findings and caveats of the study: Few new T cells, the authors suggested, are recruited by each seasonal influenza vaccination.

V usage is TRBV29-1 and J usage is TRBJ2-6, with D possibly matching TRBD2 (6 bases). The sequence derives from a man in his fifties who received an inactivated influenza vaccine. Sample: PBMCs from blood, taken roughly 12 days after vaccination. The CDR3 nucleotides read TGCAGCGTTGTGGAGGGGCCCGTCGGGTCTGGGGCCAACGTCCTGACTTTC. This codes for CSVVEGPVGSGANVLTF.